These T cell receptor beta chains were read from a single sample in a study of glioma-infiltrating T cells. TCRdb passed the multiplex PCR reads through MiXCR, listing each CDR3 protein once. The sample holds around 150,000 distinct CDR3 sequences; around 42% are singletons and the top ten take 15% to 25%. Sequencing was done on a sample of glioma tissue, nonneoplastic brain tissue, or PBMCs (not recorded which). The receptors derive from a human donor with low-grade glioma or glioblastoma, undergoing nonglioma brain surgery, or in good health (not recorded which). CDR3s include the opening cysteine and the closing phenylalanine or tryptophan. The order of the fields is J gene, V gene, D gene, clone size, CDR3 protein, CDR3 DNA. The D gene is left open where the match is weak. The size of a clone is reported for some rows only, either as once, few or many, or as a class for expanded clones.

j_gene: TRBJ2-7; v_gene: TRBV6-2/TRBV6-3; d_gene: TRBD2; abundance: NA; CDR3aa: CASSYSTPIERESGEQYF; CDR3nt: TGTGCCAGCAGTTACTCGACGCCTATTGAGCGGGAGTCGGGTGAGCAGTACTTC
j_gene: TRBJ2-4; v_gene: TRBV25-1; d_gene: TRBD1; abundance: NA; CDR3aa: CASSDRGKNIQYF; CDR3nt: TGTGCCAGTTCCGACAGGGGTAAAAACATTCAGTACTTC
j_gene: TRBJ2-7; v_gene: TRBV27; d_gene: TRBD2; abundance: NA; CDR3aa: CASSWGGLNAYEQYF; CDR3nt: TGTGCCAGCAGTTGGGGGGGATTAAACGCCTACGAGCAGTACTTC
j_gene: TRBJ1-1; v_gene: TRBV19; d_gene: NA; abundance: NA; CDR3aa: CASSGDVGWGTEAFF; CDR3nt: TGTGCCAGTAGTGGGGACGTAGGTTGGGGCACTGAAGCTTTCTTT
j_gene: TRBJ1-2; v_gene: TRBV20-1; d_gene: NA; abundance: NA; CDR3aa: CSAEFGTNYGYTF; CDR3nt: TGCAGTGCCGAGTTTGGGACCAACTATGGCTACACCTTC
j_gene: TRBJ1-2; v_gene: TRBV2; d_gene: TRBD1; abundance: NA; CDR3aa: CASIQTGTESGYTF; CDR3nt: TGTGCCAGCATCCAAACCGGGACAGAATCCGGCTACACCTTC
j_gene: TRBJ2-1; v_gene: TRBV18; d_gene: TRBD2; abundance: few; CDR3aa: CATLMQERESINEQFF; CDR3nt: TGTGCCACCTTAATGCAGGAGCGGGAGTCGATCAATGAGCAGTTCTTC
j_gene: TRBJ2-3; v_gene: TRBV4-1; d_gene: TRBD2; abundance: NA; CDR3aa: CASSQAGGTGDTQYF; CDR3nt: TGCGCCAGCAGCCAAGCGGGGGGGACGGGAGATACGCAGTATTTT
j_gene: TRBJ1-1; v_gene: TRBV20-1; d_gene: TRBD1; abundance: NA; CDR3aa: CSAPPPRTGGLNTEAFF; CDR3nt: TGCAGTGCTCCACCCCCAAGGACAGGGGGCCTGAACACTGAAGCTTTCTTT
j_gene: TRBJ2-7; v_gene: TRBV4-1; d_gene: NA; abundance: few; CDR3aa: CASSQSSGGRSYEQYF; CDR3nt: TGCGCCAGCAGCCAATCTTCCGGGGGAAGATCGTACGAGCAGTACTTC
j_gene: TRBJ2-1; v_gene: TRBV6-5; d_gene: NA; abundance: NA; CDR3aa: CASSSAGQYNEQFF; CDR3nt: TGTGCCAGCAGTTCAGCGGGACAATACAATGAGCAGTTCTTC
j_gene: TRBJ1-1; v_gene: TRBV10-2; d_gene: TRBD1; abundance: NA; CDR3aa: CASSVMTGAGTEAFF; CDR3nt: TGCGCCAGCAGTGTCATGACAGGGGCGGGGACTGAAGCTTTCTTT
j_gene: TRBJ1-1; v_gene: TRBV6-2/TRBV6-3; d_gene: NA; abundance: NA; CDR3aa: CASKTTAGLWTEAFF; CDR3nt: TGTGCCAGCAAAACCACCGCCGGGCTGTGGACTGAAGCTTTCTTT
j_gene: TRBJ1-1; v_gene: TRBV3-1; d_gene: TRBD1; abundance: NA; CDR3aa: CASSQRQGRTEAFF; CDR3nt: TGTGCCAGCAGCCAACGACAGGGGCGGACTGAAGCTTTCTTT
j_gene: TRBJ1-1; v_gene: TRBV5-1; d_gene: NA; abundance: NA; CDR3aa: CASSIDTQNTEAFF; CDR3nt: TGCGCCAGCAGCATAGACACACAGAACACTGAAGCTTTCTTT
j_gene: TRBJ2-5; v_gene: TRBV6-5; d_gene: TRBD1; abundance: few; CDR3aa: CASSYSRRGRETQYF; CDR3nt: TGTGCCAGCAGTTACTCGAGAAGGGGGCGGGAGACCCAGTACTTC
j_gene: TRBJ2-3; v_gene: TRBV7-3; d_gene: NA; abundance: NA; CDR3aa: CARSPGRGTDTQYF; CDR3nt: TGTGCCCGCAGCCCTGGACGCGGCACAGATACGCAGTATTTT
j_gene: TRBJ1-1; v_gene: TRBV6-2/TRBV6-3; d_gene: NA; abundance: NA; CDR3aa: CASGYSSFRTRNTEAFF; CDR3nt: TGTGCCAGCGGTTACTCAAGTTTTCGGACAAGGAACACTGAAGCTTTCTTT
j_gene: TRBJ1-1; v_gene: TRBV5-4; d_gene: NA; abundance: NA; CDR3aa: CASGGEGKTEAFF; CDR3nt: TGTGCCTCGGGGGGGGAGGGAAAAACTGAAGCTTTCTTT
j_gene: TRBJ1-5; v_gene: TRBV7-2; d_gene: NA; abundance: NA; CDR3aa: CASSQLASNQPQHF; CDR3nt: TGTGCCAGCAGCCAACTAGCCAGCAATCAGCCCCAGCATTTT
j_gene: TRBJ2-1; v_gene: TRBV19; d_gene: NA; abundance: NA; CDR3aa: CASSIERTSYNEQFF; CDR3nt: TGTGCCAGTAGTATCGAGCGGACCTCCTACAATGAGCAGTTCTTC
j_gene: TRBJ1-6; v_gene: TRBV6-1; d_gene: TRBD1; abundance: few; CDR3aa: CASSEIMTGLNSPLHF; CDR3nt: TGTGCCAGCAGTGAGATCATGACAGGGCTAAATTCACCCCTCCACTTT
j_gene: TRBJ1-2; v_gene: TRBV7-9; d_gene: NA; abundance: NA; CDR3aa: CASSSALLNYGYTF; CDR3nt: TGTGCCAGCAGCTCAGCTCTTCTTAACTATGGCTACACCTTC
j_gene: TRBJ1-6; v_gene: TRBV27; d_gene: NA; abundance: NA; CDR3aa: CASSYREGNSPLHF; CDR3nt: TGTGCCAGTAGTTACAGGGAGGGTAATTCACCCCTCCACTTT
j_gene: TRBJ2-3; v_gene: TRBV28; d_gene: TRBD2; abundance: few; CDR3aa: CASRGGLAGVGTQYF; CDR3nt: TGTGCCAGCAGAGGGGGACTAGCGGGAGTTGGTACGCAGTATTTT
j_gene: TRBJ1-1; v_gene: TRBV6-6; d_gene: NA; abundance: many; CDR3aa: CASSYSFERINEAFF; CDR3nt: TGTGCCAGCAGTTACTCTTTCGAGAGGATAAATGAAGCTTTCTTT
j_gene: TRBJ2-3; v_gene: TRBV7-2; d_gene: NA; abundance: few; CDR3aa: CASSLGVTWTDTQYF; CDR3nt: TGTGCCAGCAGCTTAGGGGTAACCTGGACAGATACGCAGTATTTT
j_gene: TRBJ1-2; v_gene: TRBV20-1; d_gene: NA; abundance: many; CDR3aa: CSAREGFGTNYGYTF; CDR3nt: TGCAGTGCTAGAGAGGGATTTGGGACTAACTATGGCTACACCTTC
j_gene: TRBJ2-1; v_gene: TRBV18; d_gene: TRBD1; abundance: NA; CDR3aa: CASSPGQRYNEQFF; CDR3nt: TGTGCCAGCTCACCGGGACAGAGGTACAATGAGCAGTTCTTC
j_gene: TRBJ2-3; v_gene: TRBV7-9; d_gene: NA; abundance: NA; CDR3aa: CASSFMVGDTQYF; CDR3nt: TGTGCCAGCAGCTTCATGGTCGGAGATACGCAGTATTTT
j_gene: TRBJ1-4; v_gene: TRBV28; d_gene: NA; abundance: NA; CDR3aa: CASSLLGEVDEKLFF; CDR3nt: TGTGCCAGCAGTTTACTAGGGGAGGTGGATGAAAAACTGTTTTTT
j_gene: TRBJ2-5; v_gene: TRBV6-1; d_gene: TRBD1; abundance: few; CDR3aa: CASSSIPGQGEGETQYF; CDR3nt: TGTGCCAGCAGTTCAATACCGGGACAGGGGGAGGGTGAGACCCAGTACTTC
j_gene: TRBJ1-1; v_gene: TRBV29-1; d_gene: NA; abundance: NA; CDR3aa: CSARTETEAFF; CDR3nt: TGCAGCGCTAGGACGGAGACTGAAGCTTTCTTT
j_gene: TRBJ1-1; v_gene: TRBV6-1; d_gene: NA; abundance: NA; CDR3aa: CASGHTRGTDTEAFF; CDR3nt: TGTGCCAGCGGGCACACGAGGGGGACGGACACTGAAGCTTTCTTT
j_gene: TRBJ2-5; v_gene: TRBV20-1; d_gene: NA; abundance: NA; CDR3aa: CSARDRQETQYF; CDR3nt: TGCAGTGCCAGGGACCGACAAGAGACCCAGTACTTC
j_gene: TRBJ2-3; v_gene: TRBV7-9; d_gene: NA; abundance: NA; CDR3aa: CASSRRLPGTDTQYF; CDR3nt: TGTGCCAGCAGCCGACGGCTGCCCGGCACAGATACGCAGTATTTT
j_gene: TRBJ2-1; v_gene: TRBV10-2; d_gene: NA; abundance: once; CDR3aa: CASSESEVEQFF; CDR3nt: TGCGCCAGCAGTGAGTCAGAAGTTGAGCAGTTCTTC
j_gene: TRBJ2-7; v_gene: TRBV28; d_gene: NA; abundance: few; CDR3aa: CASSSRWPPYEQYF; CDR3nt: TGTGCCAGCAGTTCCCGGTGGCCACCCTACGAGCAGTACTTC
j_gene: TRBJ2-5; v_gene: TRBV4-1; d_gene: TRBD1; abundance: NA; CDR3aa: CASSQDTRGETQYF; CDR3nt: TGCGCCAGCAGCCAAGATACCAGGGGGGAGACCCAGTACTTC
j_gene: TRBJ1-2; v_gene: TRBV6-1; d_gene: TRBD1; abundance: few; CDR3aa: CASSTGQILGGYTF; CDR3nt: TGTGCCAGCAGTACGGGACAGATTTTAGGGGGCTACACCTTC
j_gene: TRBJ2-1; v_gene: TRBV6-1; d_gene: NA; abundance: NA; CDR3aa: CASSESGGRRYNEQFF; CDR3nt: TGTGCCAGCAGTGAGAGTGGGGGTAGGCGTTACAATGAGCAGTTCTTC
j_gene: TRBJ2-5; v_gene: TRBV20-1; d_gene: NA; abundance: NA; CDR3aa: CSAREWEETQYF; CDR3nt: TGCAGTGCTAGAGAGTGGGAAGAGACCCAGTACTTC